Described below is a single T cell receptor (beta chain) sequence and its context. This sample stems from a study of early T cells in non-severe SARS-CoV-2 infection. The CDR3 totals 16 residues. The germline CDR1 and CDR2 sequences are LGHNA and YSLEER. V lost 0 bases, J lost 4 bases, and 14 bases lay in between. TCRdb used MiXCR to reprocess the 5' RACE reads, holding one entry per CDR3 protein. The table shows about 76,000 distinct CDR3 sequences, with around 16% occurring only once. This sequence was found in an adult who was a healthcare worker with PCR-confirmed SARS-CoV-2 infection or an uninfected control (not recorded which). The sample consisted of whole blood. The chain is built from TRBV4-3 and TRBJ2-3, with D possibly called TRBD1 or TRBD2 (6 bases each). CDR3 protein: CASSQDGGPRPDTQYF. DNA of the CDR3: TGCGCCAGCAGCCAAGATGGGGGGCCCAGACCAGATACGCAGTATTTT.